This is a list of T cell receptor beta chains from one sample in a study of blood T cells in healthy people across ages. TCRdb used MiXCR to reprocess the 5' RACE reads, holding one entry per CDR3 protein. The sample records fewer than 950,000 distinct CDR3 sequences, around 36% being singletons. The sequenced material came from blood. Receptor source: a man aged 18 to 29 in good health. Each CDR3 is given with its conserved first and last residue. D genes are given only for firm matches. The size of a clone is reported for some rows only, either as once, few or many, or as a class for expanded clones.

TRBJ2-7	NA	TRBV5-5	few	TGTGCCAGCAGCCCCTCCCCAATGACCTACGAGCAGTACTTC	CASSPSPMTYEQYF
TRBJ1-1	TRBD1	TRBV6-5	few	TGTGCCAGCAGTGAGGACAGGCGAGCTTTCTTT	CASSEDRRAFF
TRBJ2-7	NA	TRBV6-5	many	TGTGCCAGCAGTTACGGGGGTCGCTCCTACGAGCAGTACTTC	CASSYGGRSYEQYF
TRBJ1-1	TRBD1	TRBV15	NA	TGTGCCACCAAACGTACAGGGGTAACCGAAGCTTTCTTT	CATKRTGVTEAFF
TRBJ1-1	TRBD1	TRBV6-2/TRBV6-3	NA	TGTGCCAGCAGTTACACAGGGGCGTTCAACACTGAAGCTTTCTTT	CASSYTGAFNTEAFF
TRBJ2-3	NA	TRBV13	NA	TGTGCCAGCAGCTTAGGTTTGCGGAGGAGCACAGATACGCAGTATTTT	CASSLGLRRSTDTQYF
TRBJ1-6	NA	TRBV25-1	NA	TGTGCCAGCAGTGAAAAGGAGGGAACCAGTTCCTATAATTCACCCCTCCACTTT	CASSEKEGTSSYNSPLHF
TRBJ2-1	NA	TRBV29-1	many	TGCAGCGTTGCGGTAAGATCCTATGAGCAGTTCTTC	CSVAVRSYEQFF
TRBJ2-3	NA	TRBV20-1	many	TGCAGTGCTGCCGTCCCAGGGCCCACAGATACGCAGTATTTT	CSAAVPGPTDTQYF
TRBJ1-2	NA	TRBV28	NA	TGTGCCAGCAGTTTTTCGCTGATATATGGCTACACCTTC	CASSFSLIYGYTF
TRBJ1-2	NA	TRBV5-5	few	TGTGCCAGCAGCTTGTCAGTGACGCACTATGACTACACCTTC	CASSLSVTHYDYTF
TRBJ1-2	TRBD1	TRBV27	many	TGTGCCAGCAGGCCTGGACAGGCCTATGGCTACACCTTC	CASRPGQAYGYTF
TRBJ2-3	NA	TRBV25-1	NA	TGTGCCAGCAGGGAATTGCGCTCAACAGATACGCAGTATTTT	CASRELRSTDTQYF
TRBJ1-1	NA	TRBV5-1	few	TGCGCCAGCAGCTTGGGCGGGGGAACTTTCTTT	CASSLGGGTFF
TRBJ2-5	NA	TRBV20-1	NA	TGCAGTGCTAGAGATCGAGCAGGGGCAGAGACCCAGTACTTC	CSARDRAGAETQYF
TRBJ2-1	NA	TRBV4-3	many	TGCGCCAGCAGCCAAGACCTATGGGGGTCCTACAATGAGCAGTTCTTC	CASSQDLWGSYNEQFF
TRBJ1-1	NA	TRBV4-3	few	TGTGCCAGCAGCCAAGATTTGGGCATGAACACTGAAGCTTTCTTT	CASSQDLGMNTEAFF
TRBJ1-2	NA	TRBV6-6	NA	TGTGCCAGCAGTCCGGACAGTCGAGCTAACTATGGCTACACCTTC	CASSPDSRANYGYTF
TRBJ1-2	NA	TRBV18	once	TGTGCCAGCCCAGGGCTTCGGGGGAGCTCAAGCTACACCTTC	CASPGLRGSSSYTF
TRBJ2-7	TRBD1	TRBV29-1	NA	TGCAGCGCCCTGTCCGGGACAGAGTATTACGAGCAGTACTTC	CSALSGTEYYEQYF
TRBJ2-7	NA	TRBV2	NA	TGTGTCAGCAGTGGGATAGCCCACTACGAGCAGTACTTC	CVSSGIAHYEQYF
TRBJ1-1	NA	TRBV27	NA	TGTGCCAGCAGTTTAGGGGGTCCTTACATCGGCACTGAAGCTTTCTTT	CASSLGGPYIGTEAFF
TRBJ2-7	NA	TRBV7-9	few	TGTGCCAGCAACTTAGAGGCGGGCTACGAGCAGTACTTC	CASNLEAGYEQYF
TRBJ1-4	NA	TRBV5-1	NA	TGCGCCAGCAGCTCGTCTCGGGCAGGGACTAATGAAAAACTGTTTTTT	CASSSSRAGTNEKLFF
TRBJ1-2	NA	TRBV7-2	few	TGTGCCAGCAGGTCGGACATCAACTATGGCTACACCTTC	CASRSDINYGYTF
TRBJ1-6	NA	TRBV7-2	NA	TGTGCCAGCAGCTTAGATGGGGGGCCGTCATCACCCCTCCACTTT	CASSLDGGPSSPLHF
TRBJ1-2	TRBD1	TRBV15	NA	TGTGCCACCAGCAGAGAGGGGGACAGGGACTATGGCTACACCTTC	CATSREGDRDYGYTF
TRBJ2-7	NA	TRBV2	NA	TGTGCCAGCGATACAGGGCCTGGGGGGGAGCAGTACTTC	CASDTGPGGEQYF
TRBJ2-5	TRBD2	TRBV7-8	NA	TGTGCCAGCAGCTTAGGGGCTAGCGGGCACCAAGAGACCCAGTACTTC	CASSLGASGHQETQYF
TRBJ2-1	TRBD2	TRBV7-9	NA	TGTGCCAGCAGCTTTCTGGCGGGGGGGCCCGGTGAGCAGTTCTTC	CASSFLAGGPGEQFF
TRBJ1-5	NA	TRBV2	many	TGTGCCAGCAGTGCCGGGAACCCATATATCCAGCCCCAGCATTTT	CASSAGNPYIQPQHF
TRBJ1-2	NA	TRBV25-1	NA	TGTGCCAGCAGTTCTGGAATGGGCTACACCTTC	CASSSGMGYTF
TRBJ2-5	TRBD2	TRBV7-9	NA	TGTGCCAGCAGCTTAGCAGCCCGAGCGGGGGCAGAGACCCAGTACTTC	CASSLAARAGAETQYF
TRBJ2-3	NA	TRBV9	many	TGTGCCAGCAGCGCGTGGGGCAGGGACACAGATACGCAGTATTTT	CASSAWGRDTDTQYF
TRBJ2-3	TRBD2	TRBV4-2	NA	TGTGCCAGCAGCCAAGCTCTAGCGGGAGGGCCTAGCACAGATACGCAGTATTTT	CASSQALAGGPSTDTQYF
TRBJ2-2	NA	TRBV10-3	once	TGTGCCATCAGTGAGCCTCAGAGAACCGGGGAGCTGTTTTTT	CAISEPQRTGELFF
TRBJ2-1	TRBD1	TRBV4-1	few	TGCGCCAGCAGCCAAGATCCCATTGACAGGGGGCTTTACAATGAGCGGTTCTTC	CASSQDPIDRGLYNERFF
TRBJ2-3	NA	TRBV10-3	NA	TGTGCCATCAGTGAGGGCCTTAGCGCAGATACGCAGTATTTT	CAISEGLSADTQYF
TRBJ1-1	NA	TRBV6-2/TRBV6-3	NA	TGTGCCAGCAGTAGGGGGGGCCAACGCTCTGAAGCTTTCTTT	CASSRGGQRSEAFF
TRBJ1-5	NA	TRBV18	NA	TGTGCCAGCTCACCAGGTCGGACATCTGAGATTGGGCCCCAGCATTTT	CASSPGRTSEIGPQHF
TRBJ2-3	TRBD1	TRBV5-5	NA	TGTGCCAGCAACGCATACGGGACAGGGTCCCCAGATACGCAGTATTTT	CASNAYGTGSPDTQYF
TRBJ2-7	NA	TRBV20-1	NA	TGCAGTGCTAGACGGCCCGGCTCCTACGAGCAGTACTTC	CSARRPGSYEQYF
TRBJ1-2	NA	TRBV7-2	NA	TGTGCCTGCAGCTTAAGTGGAGCTAACTATGGCTACACCTTC	CACSLSGANYGYTF
TRBJ1-1	TRBD1	TRBV20-1	NA	TGCAGTGCTAGGCAGGGGACAGAAAACACTGAAGCTTTCTTT	CSARQGTENTEAFF
TRBJ2-7	TRBD1	TRBV4-3	NA	TGCGCCAGCAGCCAAGACGCGAACAGGGGATCCTACGAGCAGTACTTC	CASSQDANRGSYEQYF
TRBJ2-5	NA	TRBV20-1	few	TGCAGTGCTAACTCAGGGGAGACAGGCAAACAAGAGACCCAGTACTTC	CSANSGETGKQETQYF
TRBJ1-2	TRBD1	TRBV5-1	few	TGCGCCAGATTCAGGGACAGCACTAACTATGGCTACACCTTC	CARFRDSTNYGYTF
TRBJ1-4	NA	TRBV4-3	NA	TGCGCCGGCAGCCAGGGGACGGTTGCAACTAATGAAAAACTGTTTTTT	CAGSQGTVATNEKLFF
TRBJ1-1	NA	TRBV2	NA	TGTGCCAGCAGGACGGGGGAGACTTTCTTT	CASRTGETFF
TRBJ1-4	TRBD1	TRBV4-2	NA	TGTGCCAGCAGCCTAACAGGGACAGGGGTTGAAAAACTGTTTTTT	CASSLTGTGVEKLFF
TRBJ2-7	TRBD2	TRBV20-1	NA	TGCAGTGCTATCCTAGCGGGAGGGCGCGAGCAGTACTTC	CSAILAGGREQYF